This T cell receptor (beta chain) appears in the sequencing data of a study of T cells expressing NK-cell markers. Germline V gene data show CDR1 as SGHNT and CDR2 as YENEEA. This CDR3 is built from 16 residues. With the 5' RACE reads reprocessed, TCRdb shows one record per CDR3 protein and no DNA. Its table lists a few hundred thousand distinct CDR3 sequences. The chain combines TRBV11-3 with TRBJ2-2; the D gene TCRdb calls, TRBD2, cannot be checked with no DNA. The receptor comes from a man younger than 35 in good health. Source material: blood T cells: a sorted CD56 or NKG2C T cell subset, CD4+ or CD8+ T cells, or bulk PBMC T cells (not recorded which). Here the CDR3 reads CASSLSGGVGTGELFF.